The entry that follows covers one T cell receptor (beta chain) sequence. This entry is derived from a study of cytotoxic CD8 clonotypes in ibrutinib-treated CLL. The CDR3 covers 14 residues. Trimming removed 10 bases from V and 0 bases from J, with 16 bases in between. The germline V gene has CDR1 MNHNS and CDR2 SASEGT. Method: immunoSEQ multiplex PCR; TCRdb's copy keeps in-frame clones and lacks some. The table has about 120,000 clones, about 50% seen once; the top ten hold roughly 35%. This sequence was found in a human donor with chronic lymphocytic leukemia. The starting material was PBMCs, obtained after 24 months of ibrutinib treatment. The chain employs TRBV6-1 and TRBJ2-7; D remains unclear. The CDR3 sequence is CATTDRTSSYEQYF. CDR3 in DNA: TGTGCCACCACAGACCGGACCTCCTCCTACGAGCAGTACTTC.